A single sample is the source of the 25 T cell receptor beta chains below, sequenced in a study of lymphopenia after photon versus proton radiotherapy. TCRdb's copy holds only in-frame clones and misses some; the assay was immunoSEQ multiplex PCR. This table holds tens of thousands of clones, over 85% found once. The sequencing used peripheral blood, collected from a patient treated with photon-based radiotherapy. The receptors were gathered from a woman aged 50 to 60 with cholangiocarcinoma.

The chain links TRBV18 to TRBJ1-1; D perhaps matches TRBD1 (5 bases). V was clipped by 6 bases and J by 8 bases, with 22 bases between them. Germline CDR1 reads KGHSH; CDR2 reads LQKENI. There are 15 residues in the CDR3. The DNA for the CDR3 is TGTGCCAGCTCTACCACCGGGGGAGGCAGGGCCGAAGCTTTCTTT. Protein: CASSTTGGGRAEAFF.

The chain has TRBV5-4 and TRBJ2-7; tentatively, D is TRBD1 (5 bases). Trimming pared 3 bases from V and 6 bases from J, leaving 13 bases between. The germline CDR1 and CDR2 sequences are SGHNT and YYREEE (reference sequence). This CDR3 is built from 13 residues. CDR3 coding DNA: TGTGCCAGCAGCTCTGGACATTCCGGCGAGCAGTACTTC. Protein product: CASSSGHSGEQYF.

The genes are TRBV2 and TRBJ1-5; D unresolved. Germline assignment: CDR1 SNHLY and CDR2 FYNNEI. There are 14 residues in the CDR3. V lost 4 bases, J lost 3 bases, and 10 bases lay in between. The CDR3 nucleotides are TGTGCCAGCAGTGTGGCAAGCCACAATCAGCCCCAGCATTTT. Its protein product is CASSVASHNQPQHF.

The chain carries TRBV6-6 and TRBJ1-1; 12 bases align to TRBD1. Germline V gene lookup returns CDR1 MNHNY and CDR2 SVGAGI (reference sequence). The CDR3 runs to 16 residues. With V trimmed by 5 bases and J by 2 bases, 6 bases remained unmatched. Here the CDR3 reads CASSTGTGGINTEAFF. The CDR3 region has the DNA TGTGCCAGCAGTACCGGGACAGGGGGCATCAACACTGAAGCTTTCTTT.

The genes are TRBV19 and TRBJ2-5; D unresolved. TRBJ2-7 explains the end of the DNA better; the J call may be wrong. From germline, CDR1 is LNHDA and CDR2 SQIVND (reference sequence). The CDR3 sequence is 14 residues long. CDR3 region: CASSASVRTYEQYF. DNA of the CDR3: TGTGCCAGTAGTGCATCCGTCCGAACCTACGAGCAGTACTTC.

CDR3 sequence reads: CASSLSSYEQYF. CDR3 DNA sequence: TGTGCCAGCAGCTTATCGAGCTACGAGCAGTACTTC. V usage is TRBV11-2 and J usage is TRBJ2-7; unclear D gene. The CDR3 extends over 12 amino acids. Germline V gene lookup returns CDR1 SGHAT and CDR2 FQNNGV. V lost 2 bases to trimming and J lost 3 bases, with 5 bases between them.

This chain links TRBV7-9 with TRBJ2-7; no reliable D call. The CDR3 extends over 13 amino acids. V was shortened by 6 bases and J by 4 bases, with 13 bases between the two germline ends. CDR1 is SEHNR and CDR2 is FQNEAQ in the germline V gene (reference sequence). In DNA, the CDR3 is TGTGCCAGCAGTCTGGACCCGGCGTACGAGCAGTACTTC. As protein: CASSLDPAYEQYF.

V is TRBV27 and J is TRBJ2-2; D not certain. V lost 2 bases and J lost 1, with 5 bases in between. Per germline, CDR1 MNHEY and CDR2 SMNVEV (reference sequence). The CDR3 spans 14 residues. The CDR3 spells CASSLVWNTGELFF. The CDR3 DNA is TGTGCCAGCAGTTTAGTGTGGAACACCGGGGAGCTGTTTTTT.

The chain employs TRBV6-5 and TRBJ2-2; D ambiguous. The CDR3 contains 11 residues. Germline CDR1 reads MNHEY; CDR2 reads SVGAGI. V gave up 2 bases and J gave up 6 bases, with 1 base separating them. CDR3 in DNA: TGTGCCAGCAGTTACGCCGGGGAGCTGTTTTTT. It specifies CASSYAGELFF.

The chain carries TRBV6-1 and TRBJ2-1; 10 bases map to TRBD1. V lost 4 bases to trimming and J lost 8 bases; unmatched junction nucleotides: 2. CDR1 and CDR2 (germline): MNHNS, SASEGT. The CDR3 totals 13 residues. As DNA, the CDR3 is TGTGCCAGCAGTGTGGACAGGGGGGATGAGCAGTTCTTC. Translated, it gives CASSVDRGDEQFF.

This chain joins TRBV7-6 and TRBJ2-1, with a weak D call TRBD1 (5 bases). Germline CDR1 is SGHVS and CDR2 is FNYEAQ. The CDR3 contains 13 residues. The ends were cut back, 3 bases at V and 4 bases at J, with 7 bases in the middle. The CDR3 sequence: CASSLDTYNEQFF. The CDR3 nucleotides are TGTGCCAGCAGCTTGGACACTTACAATGAGCAGTTCTTC.

The chain recombines TRBV10-2 with TRBJ2-5; no reliable D call. The CDR3 spans 11 residues. Trimming left V 7 bases short and J 5 bases short, with 8 bases between. Germline V gives CDR1 WSHSY, CDR2 SAAADI. CDR3 amino acids: CASKWVETQYF. CDR3 DNA: TGCGCCAGCAAGTGGGTGGAGACCCAGTACTTC.

The rearrangement joins TRBV5-6 to TRBJ1-1; the D is unclear. The CDR3 is 17 residues long. Germline CDR1 reads SGHDT; CDR2 reads YYEEEE. The germline V and J ends were trimmed by 1 base and 7 bases, with 23 bases remaining between them. Written as DNA, the CDR3 is TGTGCCAGCAGCTTGAGAACTGGGGTTGGGAGGGCAAATGAAGCTTTCTTT. Protein product: CASSLRTGVGRANEAFF.

This clone has a single count. Other DNA sequences in this specimen translate into the identical CDR3. The chain couples TRBV5-1 to TRBJ2-3; D is uncertain. V was cut by 2 bases and J by 2 bases, with 0 bases left in between. The V gene's germline CDR1 is SGHRS and CDR2 YFSETQ. This CDR3 has 11 residues. In DNA, the CDR3 is TGCGCCAGCAGCTTCACAGATACGCAGTATTTT. This translates into CASSFTDTQYF.

This chain connects TRBV9 to TRBJ1-1, with D possibly matching TRBD1 (5 bases). Trimming removed 3 bases at V and 1 base at J, with 13 bases between. CDR3 size: 15 residues. Germline V gives CDR1 SGDLS, CDR2 YYNGEE. CDR3 amino acids: CASSATGRPNTEAFF. CDR3 bases: TGTGCCAGCAGCGCGACGGGACGGCCGAACACTGAAGCTTTCTTT.

The chain's CDR3 is CASSQEGTASSGANVLTF. DNA for the CDR3: TGCGCCAGCAGCCAAGAAGGGACGGCGAGCTCTGGGGCCAACGTCCTGACTTTC. The chain employs TRBV4-3 and TRBJ2-6; either TRBD1 or TRBD2 may fit D (5 bases each). The length of the CDR3 is 18 residues. Germline V gene sequence: CDR1 LGHNA, CDR2 YSLEER. The V and J ends lost 0 bases and 0 bases respectively, with 12 bases between them.

The V gene is TRBV29-1, the J gene TRBJ2-2, with 11 nucleotides matching TRBD2. Trimming removed 3 bases from V and 5 bases from J; junction bases left unmatched: 2. The germline V gene has CDR1 SQVTM and CDR2 ANQGSEA. The CDR3 consists of 14 residues. As DNA, the CDR3 is TGCAGCGTTGAGGCTAGCGGGGGGACCGGGGAGCTGTTTTTT. Encoded protein: CSVEASGGTGELFF.

This chain connects TRBV10-3 to TRBJ2-7; a weak D match, TRBD1 (6 bases). The CDR3 is made up of 14 amino acids. Trimming stripped 10 bases from V and 5 bases from J, with 21 bases between. Germline CDR1 reads ENHRY; CDR2 reads SYGVKD. The CDR3 DNA follows: TGTGCCACCTCGCCTACAGGGACGTGGGACGAGCAGTACTTC. Translated, it gives CATSPTGTWDEQYF.

V and J are TRBV18 and TRBJ1-2, with D possibly matching TRBD1 (6 bases). With 4 bases removed from V and 7 bases from J, the gap between germline ends came to 16 bases. The CDR3 is made up of 14 amino acids. CDR1 KGHSH and CDR2 LQKENI come from the germline V gene. CDR3 sequence reads: CASSLGGGAGGYTF. CDR3 in DNA: TGTGCCAGCTCACTAGGGGGAGGGGCGGGTGGCTACACCTTC.

CDR3 protein: CASSEQEANYGYTF. In nucleotides, the CDR3 is TGTGCCAGCAGTGAACAGGAAGCTAACTATGGCTACACCTTC. The chain is built from TRBV2 and TRBJ1-2; the D is unclear. Looked up from germline, CDR1 is SNHLY and CDR2 is FYNNEI. The CDR3 consists of 14 residues. V lost 2 bases, J lost 0 bases, and 7 bases lay in between.

The J gene is TRBJ1-1, the V gene TRBV5-1; D is possibly TRBD1 (6 bases). Germline loops: CDR1 SGHRS, CDR2 YFSETQ. This CDR3 spans 12 amino acids. Trimming took 0 bases from V and 8 from J, leaving 8 bases between them. CDR3 sequence reads: CASSLGQAEAFF. CDR3 in DNA: TGCGCCAGCAGCTTGGGACAGGCGGAAGCTTTCTTT.

This chain links TRBV4-3 with TRBJ1-1, with TRBD1 matching over 9 bases. CDR3 length: 20 residues. Trimming removed 4 bases from V and 0 bases from J; junction bases left unmatched: 18. From germline, CDR1 is LGHNA and CDR2 YSLEER. The CDR3 region is CASSPNNKHRGQGMNTEAFF. The CDR3, as DNA: TGCGCCAGCAGCCCGAACAATAAACACAGGGGGCAGGGCATGAACACTGAAGCTTTCTTT.

The CDR3 bases are TGTGCTAGTGGTTCCACTCAGGGGCTTTTGGATACGCAGTATTTT. Its protein product is CASGSTQGLLDTQYF. J is TRBJ2-3 and V is TRBV12-5, with TRBD1 as a possible D gene (6 bases). Trimming stripped 4 bases from V and 6 bases from J, with 17 bases between. Germline CDR1 LGHNT, CDR2 FRNRAP. The CDR3 loop spans 15 amino acids.

This clone is a singleton in its sample. V usage is TRBV6-5 and J usage is TRBJ1-2; 7 bases map to TRBD1. After removal of 10 bases from V and 8 bases from J, the junction contained 19 bases not matched to a gene. Germline V gene sequence: CDR1 MNHEY, CDR2 SVGAGI. CDR3 length: 15 amino acids. CDR3 amino acids: CATRTPGQERRGYTF. The CDR3 region has the DNA TGTGCCACCCGAACCCCTGGACAGGAGCGAAGAGGCTACACCTTC.

The chain carries TRBV2 and TRBJ1-4; a weak D match, TRBD1 (5 bases). This CDR3 is built from 16 residues. With 0 bases removed from V and 6 bases from J, the gap between germline ends came to 14 bases. CDR1 is SNHLY and CDR2 is FYNNEI in the germline V gene. CDR3 DNA sequence: TGTGCCAGCAGTGAAGCGCGAGGCAGGGTGGATGAAAAACTGTTTTTT. It encodes CASSEARGRVDEKLFF.